A selection of T cell receptor beta chains follows, all from one sample in a study of chemoradiotherapy in HPV16-positive cancers. The data were produced by immunoSEQ multiplex PCR, yet TCRdb's version contains in-frame clones alone and is incomplete. Of around 2,400 clones listed, 89% were seen once; the top ten hold 6%. Sequencing used tumor tissue, obtained from a patient who underwent chemoradiotherapy. The source is a human donor with HPV-associated anogenital cancer. The CDR3 runs from the conserved cysteine through the conserved F or W. Fields, in order: V gene, clone size, J gene, CDR3 protein. Expanded clones get a size class; other rows say once, few or many, or leave the size out.

v_call: TRBV7-8
clone_size: once
j_call: TRBJ1-5
cdr3_aa: CASSLGTGGRQPQHF

v_call: TRBV28
clone_size: .
j_call: TRBJ2-2
cdr3_aa: CASQRSLRTGELFF

v_call: TRBV7-2
clone_size: .
j_call: TRBJ2-7
cdr3_aa: CASSPQGAWGGGQYF

v_call: TRBV4-3
clone_size: .
j_call: TRBJ1-1
cdr3_aa: CASSQEWGNTEAFF

v_call: TRBV19
clone_size: .
j_call: TRBJ1-1
cdr3_aa: CASSITGMNTEAFF

v_call: TRBV5-4
clone_size: .
j_call: TRBJ1-2
cdr3_aa: CASSKTGGFYGYTF

v_call: TRBV7-9
clone_size: .
j_call: TRBJ2-5
cdr3_aa: CASSLVVGGETQYF

v_call: TRBV27
clone_size: .
j_call: TRBJ2-2
cdr3_aa: CASSFHFWAGGPGELFF

v_call: TRBV30
clone_size: .
j_call: TRBJ1-1
cdr3_aa: CAYKTGLNTEAFF

v_call: TRBV7-9
clone_size: .
j_call: TRBJ1-1
cdr3_aa: CASSRAMGAQAFF

v_call: TRBV6-5
clone_size: .
j_call: TRBJ2-7
cdr3_aa: CASTNQRSRGNEQYF

v_call: TRBV7-8
clone_size: .
j_call: TRBJ1-1
cdr3_aa: CASSSGTNEAFF

v_call: TRBV10-1
clone_size: few
j_call: TRBJ1-1
cdr3_aa: CASSESRQGANTEAFF

v_call: TRBV9
clone_size: .
j_call: TRBJ1-2
cdr3_aa: CASSGSDRGLRGYTF

v_call: TRBV7-9
clone_size: .
j_call: TRBJ2-1
cdr3_aa: CASSLADAGAGNEQFF

v_call: TRBV28
clone_size: .
j_call: TRBJ2-2
cdr3_aa: CASVGITLTGELFF

v_call: TRBV11-1
clone_size: .
j_call: TRBJ2-7
cdr3_aa: CASSRRDPSYEQYF

v_call: TRBV5-1
clone_size: .
j_call: TRBJ2-4
cdr3_aa: CARTGIQNIQYF

v_call: TRBV10-3
clone_size: .
j_call: TRBJ2-1
cdr3_aa: CAIAGTSGYNEQFF

v_call: TRBV30
clone_size: .
j_call: TRBJ1-4
cdr3_aa: CAWSVGSNEKLFF

v_call: TRBV28
clone_size: .
j_call: TRBJ1-2
cdr3_aa: CASSPATLGTGEGLGYTF

v_call: TRBV2
clone_size: .
j_call: TRBJ2-6
cdr3_aa: CASSDSYGPGANVLTF

v_call: TRBV19
clone_size: .
j_call: TRBJ1-1
cdr3_aa: CASSTIYGDTEAFF

v_call: TRBV5-4
clone_size: .
j_call: TRBJ2-7
cdr3_aa: CASSSITTGVASYEQYF

v_call: TRBV27
clone_size: few
j_call: TRBJ2-7
cdr3_aa: CASSLKEGYEQYF

v_call: TRBV18
clone_size: once
j_call: TRBJ2-7
cdr3_aa: CASSPLGRIEQYF

v_call: TRBV7-8
clone_size: .
j_call: TRBJ2-3
cdr3_aa: CASSLGPVTSTDTQYF

v_call: TRBV30
clone_size: .
j_call: TRBJ1-5
cdr3_aa: CALQRALGQPQHF

v_call: TRBV6-1
clone_size: .
j_call: TRBJ1-5
cdr3_aa: CASSENPGTGSNQPQHF

v_call: TRBV7-7
clone_size: .
j_call: TRBJ2-2
cdr3_aa: CASQQGANTGELFF

v_call: TRBV10-3
clone_size: few
j_call: TRBJ1-1
cdr3_aa: CAISTQRGATEAFF